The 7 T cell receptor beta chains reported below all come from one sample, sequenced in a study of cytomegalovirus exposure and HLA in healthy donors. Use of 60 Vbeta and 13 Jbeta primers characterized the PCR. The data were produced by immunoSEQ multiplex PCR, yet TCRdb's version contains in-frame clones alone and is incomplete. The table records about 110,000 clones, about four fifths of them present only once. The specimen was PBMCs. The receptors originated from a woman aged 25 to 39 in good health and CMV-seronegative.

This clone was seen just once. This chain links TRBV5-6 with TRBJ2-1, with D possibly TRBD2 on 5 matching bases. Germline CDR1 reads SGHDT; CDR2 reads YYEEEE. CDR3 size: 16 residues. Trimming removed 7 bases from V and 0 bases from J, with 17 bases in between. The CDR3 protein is CASAPSGRVSYNEQFF. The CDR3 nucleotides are TGTGCCAGCGCGCCTAGTGGGCGGGTCTCCTACAATGAGCAGTTCTTC.

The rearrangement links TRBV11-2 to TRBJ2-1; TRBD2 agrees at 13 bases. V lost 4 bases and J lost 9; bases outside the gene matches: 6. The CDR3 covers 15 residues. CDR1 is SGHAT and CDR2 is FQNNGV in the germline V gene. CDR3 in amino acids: CASSSGLAGVVEQFF. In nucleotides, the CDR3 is TGTGCCAGCAGCTCCGGACTAGCGGGAGTGGTTGAGCAGTTCTTC.

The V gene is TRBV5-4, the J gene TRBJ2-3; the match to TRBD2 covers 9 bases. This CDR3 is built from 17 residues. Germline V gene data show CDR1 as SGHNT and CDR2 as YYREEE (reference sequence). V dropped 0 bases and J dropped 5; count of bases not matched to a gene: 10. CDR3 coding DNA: TGTGCCAGCAGCTTGGGTGGGACTAGCAGGTACAAAGATACGCAGTATTTT. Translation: CASSLGGTSRYKDTQYF.

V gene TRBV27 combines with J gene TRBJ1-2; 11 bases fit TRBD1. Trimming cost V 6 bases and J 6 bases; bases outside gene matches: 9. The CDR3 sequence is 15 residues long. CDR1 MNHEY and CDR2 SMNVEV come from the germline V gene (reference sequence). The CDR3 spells CASRARDRGSHGYTF. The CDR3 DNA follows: TGTGCCAGCAGGGCCCGGGACAGGGGGTCCCATGGCTACACCTTC.

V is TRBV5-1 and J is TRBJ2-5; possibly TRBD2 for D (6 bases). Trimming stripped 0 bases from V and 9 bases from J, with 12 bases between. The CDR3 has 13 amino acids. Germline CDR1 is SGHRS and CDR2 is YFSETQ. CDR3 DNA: TGCGCCAGCAGCTTGGGGGAGGTTAAGGCCCAGTACTTC. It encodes CASSLGEVKAQYF.

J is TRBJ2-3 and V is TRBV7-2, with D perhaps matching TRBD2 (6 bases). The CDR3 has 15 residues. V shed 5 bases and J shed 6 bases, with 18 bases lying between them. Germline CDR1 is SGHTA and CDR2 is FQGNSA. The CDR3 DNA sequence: TGTGCCAGCAGCCCACTTAGCGGCCCCCAGGATACGCAGTATTTT. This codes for CASSPLSGPQDTQYF. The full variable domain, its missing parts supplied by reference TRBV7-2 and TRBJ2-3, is GAGVSQSPSNKVTEKGKDVELRCDPISGHTALYWYRQSLGQGLEFLIYFQGNSAPDKSGLPSDRFSAERTGGSVSTLTIQRTQQEDSAVYLCASSPLSGPQDTQYFGPGTRLTVL.

CDR3 in amino acids: CASSRGSQETQYF. As DNA, the CDR3 is TGTGCCAGCAGCCGGGGTAGTCAAGAGACCCAGTACTTC. The chain links TRBV25-1 to TRBJ2-5; D is perhaps TRBD2 (5 bases). Trimming stripped 6 bases from V and 2 bases from J, with 10 bases between. This CDR3 has 13 amino acids. From germline, CDR1 is MGHDK and CDR2 SYGVNS.